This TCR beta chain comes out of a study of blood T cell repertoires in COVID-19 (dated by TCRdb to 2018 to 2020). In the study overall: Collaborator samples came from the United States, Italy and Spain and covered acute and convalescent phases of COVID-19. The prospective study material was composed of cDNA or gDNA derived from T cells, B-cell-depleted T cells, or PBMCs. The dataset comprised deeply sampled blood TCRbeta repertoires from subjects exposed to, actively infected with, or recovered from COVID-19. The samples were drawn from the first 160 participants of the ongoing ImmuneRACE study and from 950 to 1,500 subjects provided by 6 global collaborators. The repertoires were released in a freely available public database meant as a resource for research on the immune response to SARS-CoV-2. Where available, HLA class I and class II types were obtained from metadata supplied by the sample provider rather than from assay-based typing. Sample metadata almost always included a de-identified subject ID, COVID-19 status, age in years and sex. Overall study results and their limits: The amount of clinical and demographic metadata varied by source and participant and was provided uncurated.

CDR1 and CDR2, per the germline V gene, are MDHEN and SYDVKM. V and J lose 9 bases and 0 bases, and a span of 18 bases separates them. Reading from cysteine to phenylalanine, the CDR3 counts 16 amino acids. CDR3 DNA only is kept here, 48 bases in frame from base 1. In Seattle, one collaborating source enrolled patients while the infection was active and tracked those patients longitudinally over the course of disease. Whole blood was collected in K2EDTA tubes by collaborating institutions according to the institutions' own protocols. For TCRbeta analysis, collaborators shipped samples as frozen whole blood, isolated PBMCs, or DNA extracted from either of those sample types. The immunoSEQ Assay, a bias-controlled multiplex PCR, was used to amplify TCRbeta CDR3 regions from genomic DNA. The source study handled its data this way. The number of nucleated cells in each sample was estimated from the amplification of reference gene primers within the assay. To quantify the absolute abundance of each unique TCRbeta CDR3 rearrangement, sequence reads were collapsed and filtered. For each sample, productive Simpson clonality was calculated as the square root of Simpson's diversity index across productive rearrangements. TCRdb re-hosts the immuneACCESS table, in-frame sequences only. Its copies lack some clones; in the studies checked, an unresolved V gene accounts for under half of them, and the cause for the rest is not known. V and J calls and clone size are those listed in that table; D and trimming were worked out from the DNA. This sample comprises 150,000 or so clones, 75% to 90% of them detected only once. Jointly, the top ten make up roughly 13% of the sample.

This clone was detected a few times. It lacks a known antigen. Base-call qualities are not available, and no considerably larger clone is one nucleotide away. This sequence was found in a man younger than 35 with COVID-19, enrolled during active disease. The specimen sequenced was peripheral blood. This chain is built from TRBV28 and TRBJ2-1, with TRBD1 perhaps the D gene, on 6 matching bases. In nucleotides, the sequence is TGTGCCAGTTTGGACAGCCGAGACCGCTCCTACAATGAGCAGTTCTTC. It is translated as CASLDSRDRSYNEQFF.